The clone carrying this TCR beta chain was detected a few times. No antigen is known for it. Profiling relied on immunoSEQ multiplex PCR, and the TCRdb table lists in-frame clones only, not all of them. The sample carries 50,000 to 70,000 clones, roughly 71% recorded once. The data belong to a study of a mutant IDH1 vaccine in newly diagnosed glioma. Across the study: In some groups vaccination began 4-6 weeks post-radiotherapy; others received it with temozolomide. Treatment recipients were about 60% male and about 40% female, and their mean age was about 39 years. Standard pretreatment was either radiotherapy, temozolomide, or, for most, radiochemotherapy with temozolomide.

The time point here: week 35, safety follow-up. Mutant IDH1 20-mer peptide, at 300 ug, made up each vaccine dose, with topical imiquimod. The V end lost 7 bases, the J end lost 4 bases, and 11 bases lay between the germline ends. From germline, CDR1 is MDHEN and CDR2 SYDVKM. CDR3 size: 13 residues. Study results and limitations: Apparently unrelated to pseudoprogression were changes in the top peripheral T cell clonotypes.

V usage is TRBV28 and J usage is TRBJ1-5, with a possible D match to TRBD1 (5 bases). This specimen consisted of PBMCs, obtained from a glioma patient whose treatment included an IDH1 peptide vaccine. The clonotype originates from a man aged 45-65 years with glioma. DNA of the CDR3: TGTGCCAGCAACTCACAGGTTAATCAGCCCCAGCATTTT. The encoded protein is CASNSQVNQPQHF.